This TCR beta chain was sequenced during a study of T cell responses to AZD1222 COVID-19 vaccine. Study-level information: Second-dose groups at about 4 or about 12 weeks were pooled. Findings and limits, study-wide: Seropositive at baseline were only a handful of AZD1222 recipients. Regions 160-218 and 743-854 held dominance among vaccine-associated CD4 TCRs, which spanned spike. Close to half of spike-specific TCRs reportedly recognize unmutated variant regions.

In regard to this clone: Its specificity is not known.

This table comes from immunoSEQ multiplex PCR, and its TCRdb copy is limited to in-frame clones, with some not included. The sample shows about 120,000 clones, roughly 84% of them seen only once. V lost 0 bases and J 7 bases, leaving 8 bases between the germline ends. Germline CDR1 reads SGDLS; CDR2 reads YYNGEE. This CDR3 spans 13 amino acids. The receptor was isolated from an adult in good health. The genes are TRBV9 and TRBJ2-1; the D gene is possibly TRBD2 (5 bases). Material: peripheral blood, obtained on day 0 of AZD1222 vaccination. The DNA for the CDR3 is TGTGCCAGCAGCGTAGGGTCGGGGAATGAGCAGTTCTTC. Its translation is CASSVGSGNEQFF.